This record looks at one TCR beta chain sequence and its context. The antigen remains unidentified. The sample belongs to a study of neoadjuvant anti-PD-1 for oral cavity cancer. As for time point: after neoadjuvant nivolumab, at surgical resection. Stage II-IVA oral cavity squamous cell carcinoma was new and untreated by systemic or radiation therapy. This CDR3 region has 13 residues. CDR1 is WNHNN and CDR2 is SYGVQD in the germline V gene (reference sequence). Trimming stripped 11 bases from V and 0 bases from J, with 10 bases between. General study findings and limits: Only a few patients per response group were TCR-analyzed; validation needed. Higher pretreatment blood Treg/Th17 ratios correlated with higher pretreatment blood and lower post-treatment tumor TCRbeta clonality.

This table comes from immunoSEQ multiplex PCR, and its TCRdb copy is limited to in-frame clones, with some not included. This sample carries roughly 13,000 clones, about three quarters of them seen once, and the ten largest clones take roughly 2.8%. Here the sequenced sample was PBMCs, taken after nivolumab (anti-PD-1) treatment. This receptor was taken from a person aged 35-80 years with oral cavity squamous cell carcinoma. The V call is TRBV10-1, the J call TRBJ2-2, with unresolved D. This CDR3 reads CASSGPNTGELFF. The CDR3, as DNA: TGCGCCTCCTCAGGACCGAACACCGGGGAGCTGTTTTTT.